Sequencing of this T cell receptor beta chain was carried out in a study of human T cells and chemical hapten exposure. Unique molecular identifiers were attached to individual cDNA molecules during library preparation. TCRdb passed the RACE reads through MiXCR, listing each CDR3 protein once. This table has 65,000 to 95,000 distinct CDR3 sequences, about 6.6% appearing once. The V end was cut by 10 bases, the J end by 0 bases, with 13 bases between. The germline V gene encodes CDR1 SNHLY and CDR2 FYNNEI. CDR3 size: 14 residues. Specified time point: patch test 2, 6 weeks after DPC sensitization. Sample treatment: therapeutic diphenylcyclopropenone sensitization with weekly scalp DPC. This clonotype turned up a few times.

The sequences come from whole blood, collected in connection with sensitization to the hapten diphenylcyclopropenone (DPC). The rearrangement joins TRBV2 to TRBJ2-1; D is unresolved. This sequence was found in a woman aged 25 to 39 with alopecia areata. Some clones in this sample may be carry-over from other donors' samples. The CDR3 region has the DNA TGTGCCAAAGAGAAGGGTAGCTCCTACAATGAGCAGTTCTTC. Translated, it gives CAKEKGSSYNEQFF.